The present T cell receptor (beta chain) was sequenced within a study of cytomegalovirus exposure and HLA in healthy donors. It was with 60 Vbeta and 13 Jbeta primers that the PCR ran. Profiled with immunoSEQ multiplex PCR; TCRdb holds only in-frame clones, not every one. The repertoire has 100,000 or so clones, more than 60% of them found once; the top ten carry 2% to 3%. The CDR3 totals 16 residues. V was clipped by 4 bases and J by 6 bases; unmatched bases: 11. CDR1 and CDR2 from the germline V gene are MNHEY and SVGAGI. General study findings and limits: Highest at DRB1 and lowest at HLA-C, TCR association rates differed among HLA loci in a later analysis. Clonal expansion was found to be greater in HLA-associated TCR beta chains than in equally common others in a later analysis.

Details on this clone: Its antigen remains unknown.

The V and J genes are TRBV6-5 and TRBJ2-2; 7 bases align to TRBD1. The TCR was taken from a female donor in good health and CMV-seronegative. Material for sequencing was PBMCs. The CDR3 region has the DNA TGTGCCAGCAGTTCGACCGGGACAGTTCGGGCCGGGGAGCTGTTTTTT. Protein: CASSSTGTVRAGELFF.